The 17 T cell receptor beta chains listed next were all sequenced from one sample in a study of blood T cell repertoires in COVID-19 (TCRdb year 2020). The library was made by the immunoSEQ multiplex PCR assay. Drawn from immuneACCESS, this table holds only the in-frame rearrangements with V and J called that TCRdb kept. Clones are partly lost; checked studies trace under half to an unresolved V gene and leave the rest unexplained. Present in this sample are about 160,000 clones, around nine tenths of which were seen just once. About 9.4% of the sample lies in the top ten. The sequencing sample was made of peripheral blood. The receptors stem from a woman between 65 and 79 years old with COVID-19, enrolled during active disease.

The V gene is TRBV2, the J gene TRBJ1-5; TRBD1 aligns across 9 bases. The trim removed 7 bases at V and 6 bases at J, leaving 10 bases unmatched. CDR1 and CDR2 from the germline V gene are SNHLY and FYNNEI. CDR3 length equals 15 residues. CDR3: CASTPGQGRGQPQHF. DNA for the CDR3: TGTGCCAGCACCCCGGGACAGGGACGGGGTCAGCCCCAGCATTTT. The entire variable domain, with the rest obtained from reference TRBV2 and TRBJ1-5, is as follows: EPEVTQTPSHQVTQMGQEVILRCVPISNHLYFYWYRQILGQKVEFLVSFYNNEISEKSEIFDDQFSVERPDGSNFTLKIRSTKLEDSAMYFCASTPGQGRGQPQHFGDGTRLSIL.

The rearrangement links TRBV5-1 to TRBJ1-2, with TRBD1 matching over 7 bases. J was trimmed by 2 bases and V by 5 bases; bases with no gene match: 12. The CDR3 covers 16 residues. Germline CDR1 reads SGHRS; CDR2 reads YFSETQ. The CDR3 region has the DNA TGCGCCAGCAGGGGGGCTGAGACAGGGATAAACTATGGCTACACCTTC. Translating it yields CASRGAETGINYGYTF.

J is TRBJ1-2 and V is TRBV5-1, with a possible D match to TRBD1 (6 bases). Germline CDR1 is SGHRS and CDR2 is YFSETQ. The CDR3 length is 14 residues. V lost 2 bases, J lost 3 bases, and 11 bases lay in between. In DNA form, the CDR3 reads TGCGCCAGCAGCTTTAGGGACACCCACTATGGCTACACCTTC. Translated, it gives CASSFRDTHYGYTF.

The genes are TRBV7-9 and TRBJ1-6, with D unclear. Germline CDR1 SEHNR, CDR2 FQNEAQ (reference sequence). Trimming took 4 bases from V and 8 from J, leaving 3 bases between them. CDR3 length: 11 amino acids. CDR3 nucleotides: TGTGCCAGCAGCTCCGATTCACCCCTCCACTTT. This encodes CASSSDSPLHF.

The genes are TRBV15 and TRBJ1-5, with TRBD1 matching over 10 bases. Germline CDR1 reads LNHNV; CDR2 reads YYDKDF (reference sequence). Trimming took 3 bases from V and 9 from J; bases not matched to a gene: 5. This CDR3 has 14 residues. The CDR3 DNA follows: TGTGCCACCAGCAGGGAGGGACAGGGGTCGCCCCAGCATTTT. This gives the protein CATSREGQGSPQHF.

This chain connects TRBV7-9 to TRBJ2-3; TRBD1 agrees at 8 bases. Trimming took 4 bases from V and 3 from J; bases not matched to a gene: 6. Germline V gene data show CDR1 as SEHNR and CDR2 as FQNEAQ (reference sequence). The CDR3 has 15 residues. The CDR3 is CASSSGQGETDTQYF. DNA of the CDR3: TGTGCCAGCAGCTCCGGACAGGGCGAGACAGATACGCAGTATTTT.

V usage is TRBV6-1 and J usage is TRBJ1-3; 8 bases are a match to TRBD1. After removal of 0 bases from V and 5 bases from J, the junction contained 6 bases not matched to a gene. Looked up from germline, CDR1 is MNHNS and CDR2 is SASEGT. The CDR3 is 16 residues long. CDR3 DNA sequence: TGTGCCAGCAGTGAAGCCCGAGACAGGGGACGAAACACCATATATTTT. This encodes CASSEARDRGRNTIYF.

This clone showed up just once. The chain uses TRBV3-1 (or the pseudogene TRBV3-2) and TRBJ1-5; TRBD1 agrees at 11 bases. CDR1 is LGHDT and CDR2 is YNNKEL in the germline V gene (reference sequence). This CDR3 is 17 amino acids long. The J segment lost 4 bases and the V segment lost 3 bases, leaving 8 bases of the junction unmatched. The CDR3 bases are TGTGCCAGCAGCCAGGGTCGGGACAGGGGGATAAATCAGCCCCAGCATTTT. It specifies CASSQGRDRGINQPQHF.

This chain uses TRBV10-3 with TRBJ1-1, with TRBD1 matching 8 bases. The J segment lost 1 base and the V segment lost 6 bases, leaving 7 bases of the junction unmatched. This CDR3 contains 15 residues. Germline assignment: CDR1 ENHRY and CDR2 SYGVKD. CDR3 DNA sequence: TGTGCCATCAGGGGCCCGGGACAGGCGAACACTGAAGCTTTCTTT. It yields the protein CAIRGPGQANTEAFF.

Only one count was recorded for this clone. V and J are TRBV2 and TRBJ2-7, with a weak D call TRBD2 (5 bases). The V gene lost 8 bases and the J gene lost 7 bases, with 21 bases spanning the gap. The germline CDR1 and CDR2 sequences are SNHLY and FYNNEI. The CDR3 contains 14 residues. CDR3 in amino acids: CASAPNPPPGEQYF. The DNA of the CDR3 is TGTGCCAGCGCACCAAACCCGCCTCCGGGGGAGCAGTACTTC.

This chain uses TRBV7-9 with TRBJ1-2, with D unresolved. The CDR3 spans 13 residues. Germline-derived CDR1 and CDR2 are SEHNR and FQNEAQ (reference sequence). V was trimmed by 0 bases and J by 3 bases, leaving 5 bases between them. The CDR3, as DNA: TGTGCCAGCAGCTTAGCACGGGACTATGGCTACACCTTC. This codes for CASSLARDYGYTF.

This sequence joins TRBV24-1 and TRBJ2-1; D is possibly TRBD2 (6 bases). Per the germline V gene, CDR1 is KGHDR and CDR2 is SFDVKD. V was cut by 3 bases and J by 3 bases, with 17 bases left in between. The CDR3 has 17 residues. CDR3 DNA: TGTGCCACCAGTGATAGGAATGGGGGACTGAGCTACAATGAGCAGTTCTTC. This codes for CATSDRNGGLSYNEQFF.

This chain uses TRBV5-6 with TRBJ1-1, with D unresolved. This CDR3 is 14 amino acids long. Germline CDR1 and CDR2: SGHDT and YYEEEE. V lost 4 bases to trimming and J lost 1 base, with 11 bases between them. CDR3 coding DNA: TGTGCCAGCAGCGTGACACCGAGGAACACTGAAGCTTTCTTT. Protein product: CASSVTPRNTEAFF.

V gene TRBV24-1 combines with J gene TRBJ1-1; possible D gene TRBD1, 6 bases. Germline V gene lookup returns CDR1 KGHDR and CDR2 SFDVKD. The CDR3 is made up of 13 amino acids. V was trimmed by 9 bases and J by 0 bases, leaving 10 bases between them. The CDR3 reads CATQGPLNTEAFF. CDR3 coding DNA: TGTGCCACCCAGGGGCCCTTGAACACTGAAGCTTTCTTT.

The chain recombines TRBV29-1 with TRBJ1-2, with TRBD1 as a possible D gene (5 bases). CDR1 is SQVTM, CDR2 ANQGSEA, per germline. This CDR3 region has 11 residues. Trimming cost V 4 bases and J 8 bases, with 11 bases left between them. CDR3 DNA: TGCAGCGTTGGCAGGGTGGGCGGCTACACCTTC. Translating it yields CSVGRVGGYTF.

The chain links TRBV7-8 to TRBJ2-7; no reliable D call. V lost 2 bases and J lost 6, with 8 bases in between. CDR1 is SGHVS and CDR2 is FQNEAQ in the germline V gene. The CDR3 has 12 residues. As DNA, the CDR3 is TGTGCCAGCAGCTTAATTTTTCTCGAGCAGTACTTC. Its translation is CASSLIFLEQYF.

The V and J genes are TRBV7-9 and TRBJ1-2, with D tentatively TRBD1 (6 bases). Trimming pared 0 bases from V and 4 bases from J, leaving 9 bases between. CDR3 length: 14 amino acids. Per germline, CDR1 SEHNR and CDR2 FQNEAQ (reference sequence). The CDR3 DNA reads TGTGCCAGCAGCTTAGCCCAGGGGACCTATGGCTACACCTTC. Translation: CASSLAQGTYGYTF.